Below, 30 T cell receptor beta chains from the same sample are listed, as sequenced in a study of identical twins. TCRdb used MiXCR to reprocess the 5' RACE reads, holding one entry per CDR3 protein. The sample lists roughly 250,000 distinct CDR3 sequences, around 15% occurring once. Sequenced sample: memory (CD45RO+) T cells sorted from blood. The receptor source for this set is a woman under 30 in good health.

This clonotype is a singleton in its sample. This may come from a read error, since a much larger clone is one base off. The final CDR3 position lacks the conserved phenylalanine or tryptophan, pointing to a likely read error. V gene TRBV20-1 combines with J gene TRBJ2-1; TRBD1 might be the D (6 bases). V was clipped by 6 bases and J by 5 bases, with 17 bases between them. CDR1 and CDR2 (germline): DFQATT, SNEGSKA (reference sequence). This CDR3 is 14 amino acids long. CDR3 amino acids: CSARPPGQNNEQFL. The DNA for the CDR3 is TGCAGTGCCCGCCCTCCGGGACAAAACAATGAGCAGTTCTTG.

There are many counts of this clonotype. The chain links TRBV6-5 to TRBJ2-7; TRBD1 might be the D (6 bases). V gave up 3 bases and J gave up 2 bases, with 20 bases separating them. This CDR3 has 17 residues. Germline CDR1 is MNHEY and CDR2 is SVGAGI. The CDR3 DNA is TGTGCCAGCAGTTATCAGATGATCAGGGGAGTAACCTACGAGCAGTACTTC. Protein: CASSYQMIRGVTYEQYF.

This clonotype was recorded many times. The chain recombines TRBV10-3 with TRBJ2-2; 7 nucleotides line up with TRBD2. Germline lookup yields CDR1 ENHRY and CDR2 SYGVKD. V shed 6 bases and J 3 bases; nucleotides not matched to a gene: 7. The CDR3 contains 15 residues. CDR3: CAISHGLVDTGELFF. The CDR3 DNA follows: TGTGCCATCAGCCACGGACTAGTCGACACCGGGGAGCTGTTTTTT.

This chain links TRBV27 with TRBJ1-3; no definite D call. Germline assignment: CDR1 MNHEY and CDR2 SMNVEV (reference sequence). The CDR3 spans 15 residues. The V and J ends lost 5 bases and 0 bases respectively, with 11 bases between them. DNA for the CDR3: TGTGCCAGCAGTCAAAATTTCGACTCTGGAAACACCATATATTTT. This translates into CASSQNFDSGNTIYF.

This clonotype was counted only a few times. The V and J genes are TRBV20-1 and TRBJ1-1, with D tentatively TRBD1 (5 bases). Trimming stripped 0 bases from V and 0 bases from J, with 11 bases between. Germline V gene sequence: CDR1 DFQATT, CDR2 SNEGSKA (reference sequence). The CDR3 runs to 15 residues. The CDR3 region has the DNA TGCAGTGCTAGAGATATTCAGGGCATGAACACTGAAGCTTTCTTT. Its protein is CSARDIQGMNTEAFF.

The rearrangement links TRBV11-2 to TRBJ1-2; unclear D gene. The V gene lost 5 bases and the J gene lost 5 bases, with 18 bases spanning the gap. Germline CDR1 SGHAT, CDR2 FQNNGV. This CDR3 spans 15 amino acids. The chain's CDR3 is CASSPTAGEFYGYTF. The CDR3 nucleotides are TGTGCCAGCAGCCCCACGGCCGGAGAATTTTATGGCTACACCTTC.

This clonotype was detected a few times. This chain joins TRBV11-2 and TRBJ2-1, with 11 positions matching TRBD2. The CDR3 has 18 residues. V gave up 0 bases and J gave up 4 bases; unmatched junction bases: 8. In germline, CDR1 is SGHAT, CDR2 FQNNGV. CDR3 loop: CASSLDFGLAGGYNEQFF. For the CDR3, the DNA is TGTGCCAGCAGCTTAGACTTCGGTTTAGCGGGGGGGTACAATGAGCAGTTCTTC.

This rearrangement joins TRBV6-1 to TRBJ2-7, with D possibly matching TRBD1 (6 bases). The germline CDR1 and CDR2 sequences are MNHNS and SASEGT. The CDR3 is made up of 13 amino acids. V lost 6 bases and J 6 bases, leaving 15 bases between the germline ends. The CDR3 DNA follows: TGTGCCAGCAGGGAAACAGGGTTCGGCGAGCAGTACTTC. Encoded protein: CASRETGFGEQYF.

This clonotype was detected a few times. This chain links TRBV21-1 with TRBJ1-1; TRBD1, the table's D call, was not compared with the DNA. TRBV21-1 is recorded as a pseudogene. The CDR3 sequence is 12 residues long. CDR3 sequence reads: CASPTGSTEAFF. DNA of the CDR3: TGTGCCAGCCCCACAGGGAGCACTGAAGCTTTCTTT.

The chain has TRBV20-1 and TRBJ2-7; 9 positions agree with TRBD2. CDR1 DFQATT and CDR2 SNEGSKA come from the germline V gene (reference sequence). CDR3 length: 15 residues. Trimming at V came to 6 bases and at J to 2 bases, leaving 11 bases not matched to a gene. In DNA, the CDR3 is TGCAGTGCCACCCCCAGGTCTAGCGGGACCTACGAGCAGTACTTC. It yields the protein CSATPRSSGTYEQYF.

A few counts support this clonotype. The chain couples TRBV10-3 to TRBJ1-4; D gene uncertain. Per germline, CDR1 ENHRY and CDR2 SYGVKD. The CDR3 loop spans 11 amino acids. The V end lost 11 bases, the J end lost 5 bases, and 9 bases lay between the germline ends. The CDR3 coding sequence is TGTGCCGTCCCGGGGAATGAAAAACTGTTTTTT. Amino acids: CAVPGNEKLFF.

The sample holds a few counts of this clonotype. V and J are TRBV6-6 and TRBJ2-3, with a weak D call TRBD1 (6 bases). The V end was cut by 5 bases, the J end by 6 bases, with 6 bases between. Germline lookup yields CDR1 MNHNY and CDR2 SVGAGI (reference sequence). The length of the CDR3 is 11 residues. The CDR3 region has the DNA TGTGCCAGCAGTACAGGGGATACGCAGTATTTT. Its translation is CASSTGDTQYF.

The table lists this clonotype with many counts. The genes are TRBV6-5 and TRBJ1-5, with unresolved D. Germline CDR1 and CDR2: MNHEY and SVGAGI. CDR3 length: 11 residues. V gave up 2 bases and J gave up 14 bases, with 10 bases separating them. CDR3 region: CASSYMGYEHF. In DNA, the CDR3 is TGTGCCAGCAGTTACATGGGCTACGAGCATTTT.

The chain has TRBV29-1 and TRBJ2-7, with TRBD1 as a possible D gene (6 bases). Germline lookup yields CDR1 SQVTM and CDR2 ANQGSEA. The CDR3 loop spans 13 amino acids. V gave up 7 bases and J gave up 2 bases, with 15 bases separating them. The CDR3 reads CSGGPGLTYEQYF. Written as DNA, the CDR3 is TGCAGCGGGGGGCCCGGACTCACCTACGAGCAGTACTTC.

CDR3 sequence: CASSLKNEQFF. The CDR3 nucleotides are TGTGCCAGCAGTTTGAAAAATGAGCAGTTCTTC. The chain combines TRBV12-3 or TRBV12-4 with TRBJ2-1; no firm D call. V lost 3 bases, J lost 7 bases, and 4 bases lay in between. This CDR3 region has 11 residues.

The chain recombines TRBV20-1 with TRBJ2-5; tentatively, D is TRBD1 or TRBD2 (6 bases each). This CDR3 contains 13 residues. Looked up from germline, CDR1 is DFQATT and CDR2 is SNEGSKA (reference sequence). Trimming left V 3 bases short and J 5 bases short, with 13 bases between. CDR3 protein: CSASRGAGETQYF. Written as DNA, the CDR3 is TGCAGTGCTAGTAGGGGGGCCGGGGAGACCCAGTACTTC.

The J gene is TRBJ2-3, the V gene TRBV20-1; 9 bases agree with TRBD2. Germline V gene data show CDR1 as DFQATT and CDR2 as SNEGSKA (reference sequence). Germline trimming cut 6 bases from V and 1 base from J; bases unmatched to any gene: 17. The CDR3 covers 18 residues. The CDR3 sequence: CSALTPRGGFSGTDTQYF. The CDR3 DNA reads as TGCAGTGCCCTCACGCCGCGGGGGGGCTTCTCTGGCACAGATACGCAGTATTTT.

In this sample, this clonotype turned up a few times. This CDR3 reads CASTHTASSYNEQFF. The CDR3 DNA reads as TGTGCCAGCACCCACACCGCGAGCTCCTACAATGAGCAGTTCTTC. V and J are TRBV25-1 and TRBJ2-1; D is ambiguous. The germline V gene encodes CDR1 MGHDK and CDR2 SYGVNS. The CDR3 contains 15 residues. V was pared by 7 bases and J by 0 bases, with 13 bases between.

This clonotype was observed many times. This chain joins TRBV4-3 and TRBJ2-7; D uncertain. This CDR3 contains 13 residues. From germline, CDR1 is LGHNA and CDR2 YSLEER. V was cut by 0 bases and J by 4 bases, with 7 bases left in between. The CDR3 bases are TGCGCCAGCAGCCAAGACATGGGATACGAGCAGTACTTC. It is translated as CASSQDMGYEQYF.

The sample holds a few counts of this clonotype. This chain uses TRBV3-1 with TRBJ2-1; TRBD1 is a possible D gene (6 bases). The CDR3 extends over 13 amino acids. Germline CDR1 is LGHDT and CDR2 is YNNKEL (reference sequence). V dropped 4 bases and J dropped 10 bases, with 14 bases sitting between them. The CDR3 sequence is CASSRDPTGEQFF. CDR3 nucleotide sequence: TGTGCCAGCAGCCGGGACCCCACAGGGGAGCAGTTCTTC.

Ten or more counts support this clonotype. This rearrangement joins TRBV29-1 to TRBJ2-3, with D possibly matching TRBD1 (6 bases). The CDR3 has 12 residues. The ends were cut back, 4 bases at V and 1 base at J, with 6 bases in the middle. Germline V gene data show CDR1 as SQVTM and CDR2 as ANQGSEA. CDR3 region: CSVGQGTDTQYF. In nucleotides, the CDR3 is TGCAGCGTTGGACAGGGCACAGATACGCAGTATTTT.

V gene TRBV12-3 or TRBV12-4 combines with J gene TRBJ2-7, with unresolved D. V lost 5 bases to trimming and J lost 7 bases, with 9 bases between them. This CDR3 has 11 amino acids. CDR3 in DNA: TGTGCCAGCAGTCTTCTTCAAGAGCAGTACTTC. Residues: CASSLLQEQYF.

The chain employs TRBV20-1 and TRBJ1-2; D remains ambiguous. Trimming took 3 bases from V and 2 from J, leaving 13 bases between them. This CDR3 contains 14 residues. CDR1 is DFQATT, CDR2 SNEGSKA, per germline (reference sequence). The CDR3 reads CSASGANTNYGYTF. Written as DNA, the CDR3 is TGCAGTGCTAGTGGCGCCAACACAAACTATGGCTACACCTTC.

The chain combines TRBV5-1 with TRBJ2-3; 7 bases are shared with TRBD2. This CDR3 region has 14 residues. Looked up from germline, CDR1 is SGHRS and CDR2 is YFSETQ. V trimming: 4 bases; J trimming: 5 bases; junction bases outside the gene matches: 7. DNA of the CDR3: TGCGCCAGCAGCGGGGCCACTAGCGTAGATACGCAGTATTTT. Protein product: CASSGATSVDTQYF.

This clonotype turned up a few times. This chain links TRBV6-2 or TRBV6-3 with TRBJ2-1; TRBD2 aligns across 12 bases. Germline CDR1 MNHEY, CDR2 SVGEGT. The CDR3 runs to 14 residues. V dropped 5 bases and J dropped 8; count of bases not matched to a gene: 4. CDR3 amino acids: CASSASGGAHEQFF. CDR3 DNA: TGTGCCAGCAGTGCTAGCGGGGGGGCTCATGAGCAGTTCTTC.

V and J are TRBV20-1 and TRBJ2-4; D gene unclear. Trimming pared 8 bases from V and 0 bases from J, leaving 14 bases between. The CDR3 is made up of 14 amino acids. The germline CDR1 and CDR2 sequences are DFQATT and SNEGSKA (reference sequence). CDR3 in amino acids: CSSLNPLAKNIQYF. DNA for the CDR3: TGCAGTAGCCTCAATCCTCTAGCCAAAAACATTCAGTACTTC.

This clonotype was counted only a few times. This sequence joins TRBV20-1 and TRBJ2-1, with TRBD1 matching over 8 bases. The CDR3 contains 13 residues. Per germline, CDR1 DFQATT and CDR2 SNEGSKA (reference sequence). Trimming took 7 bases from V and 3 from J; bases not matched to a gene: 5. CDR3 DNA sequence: TGCAGTGTTGGCAGGGGGCTCTACAATGAGCAGTTCTTC. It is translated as CSVGRGLYNEQFF.

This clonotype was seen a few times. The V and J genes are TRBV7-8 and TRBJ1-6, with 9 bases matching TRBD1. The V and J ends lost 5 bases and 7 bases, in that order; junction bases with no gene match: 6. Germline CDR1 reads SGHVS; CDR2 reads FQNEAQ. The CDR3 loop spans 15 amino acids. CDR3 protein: CASSDSGTGNSPLHF. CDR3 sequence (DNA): TGTGCCAGCAGCGACTCCGGGACAGGGAATTCACCCCTCCACTTT.

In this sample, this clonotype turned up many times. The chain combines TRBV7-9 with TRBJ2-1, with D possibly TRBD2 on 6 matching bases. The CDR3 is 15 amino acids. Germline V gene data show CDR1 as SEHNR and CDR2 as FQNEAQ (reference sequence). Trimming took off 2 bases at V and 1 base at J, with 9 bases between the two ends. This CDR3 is CASSLTSWSYNEQFF. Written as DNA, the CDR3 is TGTGCCAGCAGCTTAACTAGCTGGTCCTACAATGAGCAGTTCTTC. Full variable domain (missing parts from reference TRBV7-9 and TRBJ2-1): DTGVSQNPRHKITKRGQNVTFRCDPISEHNRLYWYRQTLGQGPEFLTYFQNEAQLEKSRLLSDRFSAERPKGSFSTLEIQRTEQGDSAMYLCASSLTSWSYNEQFFGPGTRLTVL.

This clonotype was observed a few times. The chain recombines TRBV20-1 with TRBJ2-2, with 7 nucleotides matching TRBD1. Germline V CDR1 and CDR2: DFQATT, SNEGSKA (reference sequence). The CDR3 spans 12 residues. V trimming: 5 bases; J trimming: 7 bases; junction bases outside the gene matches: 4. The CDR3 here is CSASDRVGELFF. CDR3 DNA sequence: TGCAGTGCTTCAGACAGGGTCGGGGAGCTGTTTTTT.